This T cell receptor beta chain was recorded in a study of lymphopenia after photon versus proton radiotherapy (dated by TCRdb to about 2019). About the full investigation: The immunological effects of photon versus proton radiation therapy were compared in patients with gastrointestinal tumors who developed high-grade lymphopenia. The cohort included more than 15 patients with gastrointestinal tumors who developed lymphopenia after receiving either photon or proton therapy. The goal of the study was to describe how the two radiation modalities differ in their effects on the immune system.

The method behind the library was the immunoSEQ multiplex PCR assay. T cell repertoires were profiled with deep sequencing of rearranged TCR beta loci together with multiparametric flow cytometry. TCRdb carries this immuneACCESS record with in-frame sequences only. Its versions omit some clonotypes, under half of them owing to an unresolved V gene in the studies checked, with the rest unexplained. The sample data list around 160,000 clones, and around 85% of these were observed just once. The ten largest clones take up approximately 4.8% of the sample. Results the study describes overall, beyond this receptor: During treatment, patients who received proton therapy stayed relatively stable, whereas patients who received photon therapy lost naive T cells and TCR diversity and gained effector/memory populations. Across the cohort, among patients who died, a greater drop in TCR diversity after the nadir was inversely correlated with overall survival time. Once the lymphocyte count had reached its nadir, the repertoires of photon-treated patients showed oligoclonal expansion, particularly of CD8+ Temra cells, and this expansion drove the decline in diversity. The survival association was examined only in patients who died, and the authors described better survival with proton therapy as a possibility, not as a demonstrated result.

A remark on this clone: No cognate antigen has been identified for it. The record has no base qualities; no much larger clone is one base away.

The germline V gene provides CDR1 MGHRA and CDR2 YSYEKL. From the cysteine up to the phenylalanine, the CDR3 has a length of 16 residues. Only the CDR3 DNA is retained, 48 bases long and in frame from the first base. V sheds 5 bases and J sheds 0 bases, leaving 17 bases between their ends. The V gene is TRBV4-1 and the J gene is TRBJ2-7, with a tentative D call of TRBD1 or TRBD2, each matching 5 bases. The starting material was peripheral blood, obtained from a patient treated with photon-based radiotherapy. The sequence derives from a man aged 50 or older with gastric cancer. The DNA reads as follows: TGCGCCAGCAGCGAGACTCCGGGACGGAGCTCCTACGAGCAGTACTTC. It specifies CASSETPGRSSYEQYF.